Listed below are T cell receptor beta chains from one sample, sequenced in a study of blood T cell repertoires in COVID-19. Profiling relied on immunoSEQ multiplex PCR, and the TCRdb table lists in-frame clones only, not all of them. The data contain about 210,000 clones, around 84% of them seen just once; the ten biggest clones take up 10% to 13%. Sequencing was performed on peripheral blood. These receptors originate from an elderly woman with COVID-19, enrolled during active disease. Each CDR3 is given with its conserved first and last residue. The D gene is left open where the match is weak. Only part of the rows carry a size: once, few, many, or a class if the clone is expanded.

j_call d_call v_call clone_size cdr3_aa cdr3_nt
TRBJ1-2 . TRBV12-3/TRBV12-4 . CASRLTGHYGYTF TGTGCCAGCAGGTTGACAGGTCATTATGGCTACACCTTC
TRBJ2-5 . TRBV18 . CASSPLGAQETQYF TGTGCCAGCTCACCACTCGGAGCCCAAGAGACCCAGTACTTC
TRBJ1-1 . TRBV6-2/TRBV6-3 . CASSYDTRIAAEAFF TGTGCCAGCAGTTACGACACCCGAATTGCTGCGGAAGCTTTCTTT
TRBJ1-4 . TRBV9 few CASSVSTRVGEKLFF TGTGCCAGCAGCGTATCGACCAGGGTCGGAGAAAAACTGTTTTTT
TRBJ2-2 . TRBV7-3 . CASSLRVTGELFF TGTGCCAGCAGCTTAAGAGTCACCGGGGAGCTGTTTTTT
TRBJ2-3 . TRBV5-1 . CASSLVRGASTDTQYF TGCGCCAGCAGCTTGGTACGGGGGGCCAGCACAGATACGCAGTATTTT
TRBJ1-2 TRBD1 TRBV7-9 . CASIGQGAQRGAGYTF TGTGCCAGCATCGGACAGGGGGCCCAGAGAGGAGCTGGCTACACCTTC
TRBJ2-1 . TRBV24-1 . CATSDPRDSLGDNEQFF TGTGCCACCAGTGATCCCCGGGACTCCCTGGGGGACAATGAGCAGTTCTTC
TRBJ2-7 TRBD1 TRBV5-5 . CASSSGQGEQYF TGTGCCAGCAGCTCCGGACAGGGCGAGCAGTACTTC
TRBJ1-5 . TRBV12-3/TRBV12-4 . CASSFSQGQPQHF TGTGCCAGCAGCTTTTCGCAGGGTCAGCCCCAGCATTTT
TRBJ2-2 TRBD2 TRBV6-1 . CASSVTGTTTIVGELFF TGTGCCAGCAGTGTCACCGGGACTACCACCATCGTCGGGGAGCTGTTTTTT
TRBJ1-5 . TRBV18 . CASSPGGGERPQHF TGTGCCAGCTCACCAGGGGGAGGTGAAAGGCCCCAGCATTTT
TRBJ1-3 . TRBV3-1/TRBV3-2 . CASSQDRRGGGNTIYF TGTGCCAGCAGCCAAGATAGGAGGGGAGGCGGAAACACCATATATTTT
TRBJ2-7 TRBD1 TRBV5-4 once CASGHIGQGTYEQYF TGTGCCAGCGGACATATAGGACAGGGAACCTACGAGCAGTACTTC
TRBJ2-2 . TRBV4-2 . CASSQASPSGTGELFF TGTGCCAGCAGCCAGGCCTCCCCTTCTGGTACCGGGGAGCTGTTTTTT
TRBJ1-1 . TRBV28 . CASKPGVHTEAFF TGTGCCAGCAAACCCGGGGTCCACACTGAAGCTTTCTTT
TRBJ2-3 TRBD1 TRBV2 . CASERQGPWDTQYF TGTGCCAGCGAGAGACAGGGACCCTGGGATACGCAGTATTTT
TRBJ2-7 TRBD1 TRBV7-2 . CASSQGANYEQYF TGTGCCAGCAGCCAGGGGGCCAATTACGAGCAGTACTTC
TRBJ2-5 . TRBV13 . CASSGDGFTETQYF TGTGCCAGCAGCGGAGACGGATTCACGGAGACCCAGTACTTC
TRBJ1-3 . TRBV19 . CASRSGKNTIYF TGTGCCAGTAGGTCGGGGAAAAACACCATATATTTT
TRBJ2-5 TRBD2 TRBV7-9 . CASSLSGAQETQYF TGTGCCAGCAGCTTAAGCGGGGCCCAAGAGACCCAGTACTTC
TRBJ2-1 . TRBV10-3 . CAISSGTLSNNEQFF TGTGCCATCAGTTCCGGGACTCTCAGTAACAATGAGCAGTTCTTC
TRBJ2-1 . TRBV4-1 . CASSLGGVSYNEQFF TGCGCCAGCAGCCTCGGCGGGGTCTCCTACAATGAGCAGTTCTTC
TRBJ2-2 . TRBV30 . CAWSVRVLAGELFF TGTGCCTGGAGTGTACGAGTATTGGCCGGGGAGCTGTTTTTT
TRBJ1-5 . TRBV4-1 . CASSQLQGMGSNQPQHF TGCGCCAGCAGCCAGTTGCAGGGCATGGGGAGCAATCAGCCCCAGCATTTT
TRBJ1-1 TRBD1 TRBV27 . CASQGRGLNTEAFF TGTGCCAGTCAGGGCAGGGGGTTGAACACTGAAGCTTTCTTT
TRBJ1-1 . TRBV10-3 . CAIRAPTQNTEAFF TGTGCCATCAGGGCCCCGACACAGAACACTGAAGCTTTCTTT
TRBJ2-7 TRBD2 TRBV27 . CASSVRRGGDEQYF TGTGCCAGCAGTGTCAGGAGGGGAGGGGACGAGCAGTACTTC
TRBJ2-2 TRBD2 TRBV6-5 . CASSAIAGLGELFF TGTGCCAGCAGCGCGATAGCGGGCCTCGGGGAGCTGTTTTTT
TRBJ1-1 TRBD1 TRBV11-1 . CASSPGQGASEAFF TGTGCCAGCAGCCCAGGACAGGGGGCGTCTGAAGCTTTCTTT
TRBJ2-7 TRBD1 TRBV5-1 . CASSPRGLTGSYEQYF TGCGCCAGCAGCCCCCGAGGGCTGACAGGGTCCTACGAGCAGTACTTC
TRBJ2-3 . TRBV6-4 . CASSALVSDTQYF TGTGCCAGCAGCGCTTTAGTCTCAGATACGCAGTATTTT
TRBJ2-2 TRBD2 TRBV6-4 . CASSGGANTGELFF TGTGCCAGCAGCGGGGGGGCGAACACCGGGGAGCTGTTTTTT
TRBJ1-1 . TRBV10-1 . CASSESTGKAFF TGCGCCAGCAGTGAGTCGACGGGGAAAGCTTTCTTT
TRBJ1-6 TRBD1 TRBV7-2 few CASSSGQASNSPLHF TGTGCCAGCAGCTCAGGACAGGCGTCAAATTCACCCCTCCACTTT
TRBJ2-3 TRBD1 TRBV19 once CASRRNVWGTGGTDTQYF TGTGCCAGCCGGAGGAACGTATGGGGGACAGGGGGCACAGATACGCAGTATTTT
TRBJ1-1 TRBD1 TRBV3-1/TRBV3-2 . CASRWTGNTEAFF TGTGCCAGCAGATGGACAGGGAACACTGAAGCTTTCTTT
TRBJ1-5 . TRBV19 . CASSIGQKPNQPQHF TGTGCCAGTAGTATCGGACAGAAACCCAATCAGCCCCAGCATTTT
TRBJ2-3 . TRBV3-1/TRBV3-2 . CASSQDPGDTQYF TGTGCCAGCAGCCAAGATCCGGGGGATACGCAGTATTTT
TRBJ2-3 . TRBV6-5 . CASSREGGADTQYF TGTGCCAGCAGCCGAGAGGGCGGGGCAGATACGCAGTATTTT
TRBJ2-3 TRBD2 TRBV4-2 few CASSQETSGGPRDTQYF TGTGCCAGCAGCCAAGAGACTAGCGGGGGTCCCAGGGATACGCAGTATTTT
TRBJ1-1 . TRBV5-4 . CASSLAGQTEAFF TGTGCCAGCAGCTTGGCAGGTCAGACTGAAGCTTTCTTT
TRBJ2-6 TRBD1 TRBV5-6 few CASSPDRVGLSGANVLTF TGTGCCAGCAGCCCGGACAGGGTGGGACTCTCTGGGGCCAACGTCCTGACTTTC
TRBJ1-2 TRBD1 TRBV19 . CASSLKTGGGHGYTF TGTGCCAGTAGTCTCAAGACAGGGGGCGGTCATGGCTACACCTTC
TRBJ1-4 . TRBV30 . CAWRLQGSEKLFF TGTGCCTGGAGGCTACAGGGTAGCGAAAAACTGTTTTTT
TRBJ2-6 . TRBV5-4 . CASSLPGSGANVLTF TGTGCCAGCAGCTTGCCGGGTTCTGGGGCCAACGTCCTGACTTTC
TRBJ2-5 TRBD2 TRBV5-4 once CASSLSGGALETQYF TGTGCCAGCAGCCTGAGCGGGGGGGCCCTGGAGACCCAGTACTTC
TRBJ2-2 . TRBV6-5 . CASSYSGGSGTGELFF TGTGCCAGCAGTTACTCTGGGGGGTCGGGCACCGGGGAGCTGTTTTTT
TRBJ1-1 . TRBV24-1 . CATSRGNMNTEAFF TGTGCCACCAGCCGAGGGAACATGAACACTGAAGCTTTCTTT
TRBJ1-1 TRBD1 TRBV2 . CASSPDRAPEAFF TGTGCCAGCAGCCCCGACAGGGCCCCTGAAGCTTTCTTT
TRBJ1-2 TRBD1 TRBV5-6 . CASSLDTGARHGYTF TGTGCCAGCAGCCTAGACACAGGGGCCCGTCATGGCTACACCTTC
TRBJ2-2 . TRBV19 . CASSIGFSLNTGELFF TGTGCCAGTAGTATAGGTTTTTCCCTGAACACCGGGGAGCTGTTTTTT
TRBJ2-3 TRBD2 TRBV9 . CASSSQSGGTDTQYF TGTGCCAGCAGCTCACAAAGCGGGGGCACAGATACGCAGTATTTT
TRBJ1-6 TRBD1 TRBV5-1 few CASSTRTGEDSPLHF TGCGCCAGCAGCACTCGGACAGGTGAAGATTCACCCCTCCACTTT
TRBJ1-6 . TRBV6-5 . CASSSRDIVSPLHF TGTGCCAGCAGTTCCCGGGACATTGTGTCACCCCTCCACTTT